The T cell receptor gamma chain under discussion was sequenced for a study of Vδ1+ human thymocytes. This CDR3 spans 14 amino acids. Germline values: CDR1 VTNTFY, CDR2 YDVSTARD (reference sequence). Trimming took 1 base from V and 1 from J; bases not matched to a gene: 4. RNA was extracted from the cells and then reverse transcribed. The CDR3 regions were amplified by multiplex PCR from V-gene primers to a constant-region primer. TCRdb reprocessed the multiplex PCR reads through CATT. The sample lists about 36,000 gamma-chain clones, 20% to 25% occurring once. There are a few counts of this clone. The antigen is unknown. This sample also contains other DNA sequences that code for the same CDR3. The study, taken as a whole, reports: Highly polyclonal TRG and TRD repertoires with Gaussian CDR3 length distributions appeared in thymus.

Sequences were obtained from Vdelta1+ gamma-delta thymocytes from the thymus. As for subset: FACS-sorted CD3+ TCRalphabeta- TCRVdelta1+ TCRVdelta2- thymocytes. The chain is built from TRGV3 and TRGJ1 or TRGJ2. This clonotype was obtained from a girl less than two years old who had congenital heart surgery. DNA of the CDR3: TGTGCCACCTGGGACAGCCGAAATTATTATAAGAAACTCTTT. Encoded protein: CATWDSRNYYKKLF.